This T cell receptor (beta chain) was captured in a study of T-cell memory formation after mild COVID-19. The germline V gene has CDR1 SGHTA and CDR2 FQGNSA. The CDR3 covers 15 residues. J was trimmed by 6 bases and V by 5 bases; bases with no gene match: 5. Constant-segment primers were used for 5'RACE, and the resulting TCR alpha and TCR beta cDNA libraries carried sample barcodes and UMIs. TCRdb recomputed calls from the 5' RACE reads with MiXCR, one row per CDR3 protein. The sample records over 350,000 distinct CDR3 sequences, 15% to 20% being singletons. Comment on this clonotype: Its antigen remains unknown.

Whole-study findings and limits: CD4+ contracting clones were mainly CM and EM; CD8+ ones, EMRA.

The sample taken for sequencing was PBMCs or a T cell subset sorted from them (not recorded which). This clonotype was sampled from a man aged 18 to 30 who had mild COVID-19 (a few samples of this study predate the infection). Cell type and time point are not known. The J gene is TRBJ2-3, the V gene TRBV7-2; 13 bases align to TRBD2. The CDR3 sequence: CASSRTSGGLDTQYF. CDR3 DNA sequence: TGTGCCAGCAGCCGGACTAGCGGGGGACTGGATACGCAGTATTTT.